This TCR beta chain derives from a study of OX40 agonist ivuxolimab in advanced cancers. Study-wide findings and caveats: Among expanded peripheral T cells, antigen specificity went undetermined.

About this clone: The antigen remains undetermined.

Trimming stripped 1 base from V and 2 bases from J, with 9 bases between. The germline gives CDR1 LNHDA, CDR2 SQIVND (reference sequence). The CDR3 sequence is 14 residues long. Enrollment shut out patients with autoimmune disease history or systemic immunosuppression. Measured with immunoSEQ multiplex PCR; TCRdb has only the in-frame clones, and not every one. The sample consists of some 65,000 clones, 80% to 90% of them appearing once. The chain recombines TRBV19 with TRBJ2-7; tentative D call: TRBD1 (6 bases). The source material was CD4+ or CD8+ T cells sorted from blood, sampled in a trial of the OX40 agonist ivuxolimab. The sequence came from an adult with an advanced solid tumor such as melanoma, head and neck, liver or kidney cancer. The CDR3 DNA reads TGTGCCAGTAGTATAGGGAAGGGGGCCTACGAGCAGTACTTC. Translated: CASSIGKGAYEQYF. Full variable domain (rest looked up from reference TRBV19 and TRBJ2-7): DGGITQSPKYLFRKEGQNVTLSCEQNLNHDAMYWYRQDPGQGLRLIYYSQIVNDFQKGDIAEGYSVSREKKESFPLTVTSAQKNPTAFYLCASSIGKGAYEQYFGPGTRLTVT.